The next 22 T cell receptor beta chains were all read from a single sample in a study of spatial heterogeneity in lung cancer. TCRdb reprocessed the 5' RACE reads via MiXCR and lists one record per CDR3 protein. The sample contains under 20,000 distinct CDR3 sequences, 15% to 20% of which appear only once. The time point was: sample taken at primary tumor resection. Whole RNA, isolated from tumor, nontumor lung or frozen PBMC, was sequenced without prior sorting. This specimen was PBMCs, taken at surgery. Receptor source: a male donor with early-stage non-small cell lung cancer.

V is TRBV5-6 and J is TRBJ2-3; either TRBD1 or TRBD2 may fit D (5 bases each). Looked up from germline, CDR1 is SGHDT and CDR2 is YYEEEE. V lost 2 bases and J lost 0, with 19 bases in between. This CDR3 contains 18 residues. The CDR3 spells CASSFIPGTRLSTDTQYF. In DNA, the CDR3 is TGTGCCAGCAGCTTCATACCGGGGACCAGACTCAGCACAGATACGCAGTATTTT.

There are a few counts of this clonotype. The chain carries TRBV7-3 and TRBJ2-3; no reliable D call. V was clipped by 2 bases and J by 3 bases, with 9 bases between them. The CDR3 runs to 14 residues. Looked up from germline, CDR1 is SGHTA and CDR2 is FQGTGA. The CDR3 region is CASSLDVGTDTQYF. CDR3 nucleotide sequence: TGTGCCAGCAGCTTAGATGTGGGGACAGATACGCAGTATTTT.

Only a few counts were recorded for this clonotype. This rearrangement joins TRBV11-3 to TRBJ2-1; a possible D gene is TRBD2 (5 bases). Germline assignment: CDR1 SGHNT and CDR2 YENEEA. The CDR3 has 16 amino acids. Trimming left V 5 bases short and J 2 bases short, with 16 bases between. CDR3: CASSPLEGSAYNEQFF. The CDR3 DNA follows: TGTGCCAGCAGCCCTCTTGAGGGTAGCGCCTACAATGAGCAGTTCTTC.

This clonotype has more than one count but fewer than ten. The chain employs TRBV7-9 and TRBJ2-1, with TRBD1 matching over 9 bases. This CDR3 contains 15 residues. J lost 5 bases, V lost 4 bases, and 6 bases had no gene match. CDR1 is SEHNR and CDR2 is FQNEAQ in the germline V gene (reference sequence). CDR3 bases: TGTGCCAGCAGCTATACAGGGGGCAAGCACAATGAGCAGTTCTTC. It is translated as CASSYTGGKHNEQFF.

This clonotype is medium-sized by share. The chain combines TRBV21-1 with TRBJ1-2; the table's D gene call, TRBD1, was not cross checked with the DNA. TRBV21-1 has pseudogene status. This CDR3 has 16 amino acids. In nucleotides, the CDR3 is TGTGCCAGCAGCAAGACGCACAGGGCCTCTAACTATGGCTACACCTTC. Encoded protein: CASSKTHRASNYGYTF.

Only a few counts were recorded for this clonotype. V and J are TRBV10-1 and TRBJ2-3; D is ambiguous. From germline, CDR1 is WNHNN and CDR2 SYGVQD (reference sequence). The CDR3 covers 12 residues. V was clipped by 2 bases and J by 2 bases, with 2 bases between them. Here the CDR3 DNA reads TGCGCCAGCAGTGAGGACACAGATACGCAGTATTTT. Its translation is CASSEDTDTQYF.

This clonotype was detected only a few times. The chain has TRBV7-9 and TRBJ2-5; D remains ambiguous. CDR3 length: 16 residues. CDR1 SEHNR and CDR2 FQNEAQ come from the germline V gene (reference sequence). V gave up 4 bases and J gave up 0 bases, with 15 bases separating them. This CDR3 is CASSSSSTEYQETQYF. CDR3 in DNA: TGTGCCAGCAGCTCTTCCAGCACAGAGTACCAAGAGACCCAGTACTTC.

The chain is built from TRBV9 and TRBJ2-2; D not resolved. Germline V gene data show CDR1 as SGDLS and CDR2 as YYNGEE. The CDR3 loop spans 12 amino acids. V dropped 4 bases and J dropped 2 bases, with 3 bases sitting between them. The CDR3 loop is CASSLNTGELFF. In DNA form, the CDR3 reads TGTGCCAGCAGCCTAAACACCGGGGAGCTGTTTTTT.

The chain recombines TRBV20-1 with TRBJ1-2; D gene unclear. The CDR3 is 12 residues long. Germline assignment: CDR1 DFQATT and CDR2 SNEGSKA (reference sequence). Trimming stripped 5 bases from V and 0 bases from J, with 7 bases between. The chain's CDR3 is CSASYPNYGYTF. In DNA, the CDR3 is TGCAGTGCTTCTTATCCTAACTATGGCTACACCTTC.

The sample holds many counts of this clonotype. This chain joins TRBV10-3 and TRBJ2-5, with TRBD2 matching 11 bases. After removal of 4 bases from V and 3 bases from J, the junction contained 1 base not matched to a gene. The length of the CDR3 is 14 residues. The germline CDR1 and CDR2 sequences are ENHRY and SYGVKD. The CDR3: CAISVTSGKETQYF. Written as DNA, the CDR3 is TGTGCCATCAGTGTGACTAGCGGGAAAGAGACCCAGTACTTC.

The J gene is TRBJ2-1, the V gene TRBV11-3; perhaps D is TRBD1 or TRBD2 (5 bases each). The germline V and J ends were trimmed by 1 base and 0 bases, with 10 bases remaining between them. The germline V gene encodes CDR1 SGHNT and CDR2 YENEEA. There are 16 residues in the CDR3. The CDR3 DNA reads TGTGCCAGCAGCTTAGCCGGGACGGACTCCTACAATGAGCAGTTCTTC. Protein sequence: CASSLAGTDSYNEQFF.

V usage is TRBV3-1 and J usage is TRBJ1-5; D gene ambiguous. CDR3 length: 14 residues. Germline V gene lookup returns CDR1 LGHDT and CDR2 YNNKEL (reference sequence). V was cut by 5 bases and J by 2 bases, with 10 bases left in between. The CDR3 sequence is CASSGGMGNQPQHF. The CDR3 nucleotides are TGTGCCAGCAGCGGAGGGATGGGCAATCAGCCCCAGCATTTT.

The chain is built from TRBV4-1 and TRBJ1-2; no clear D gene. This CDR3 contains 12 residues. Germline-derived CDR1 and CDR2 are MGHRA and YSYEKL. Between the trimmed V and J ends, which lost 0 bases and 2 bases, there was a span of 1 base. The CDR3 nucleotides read TGCGCCAGCAGCCAAGACAACTATGGCTACACCTTC. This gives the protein CASSQDNYGYTF.

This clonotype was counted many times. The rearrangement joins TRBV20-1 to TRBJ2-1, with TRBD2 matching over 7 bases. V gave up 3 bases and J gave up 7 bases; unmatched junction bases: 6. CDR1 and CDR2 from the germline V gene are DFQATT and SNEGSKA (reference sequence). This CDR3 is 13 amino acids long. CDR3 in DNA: TGCAGTGCTAGGATGGGACTAATGAATGAGCAGTTCTTC. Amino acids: CSARMGLMNEQFF.

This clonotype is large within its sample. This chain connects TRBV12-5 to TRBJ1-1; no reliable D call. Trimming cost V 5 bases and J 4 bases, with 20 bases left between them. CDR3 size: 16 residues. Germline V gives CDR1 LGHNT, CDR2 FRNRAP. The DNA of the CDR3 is TGTGCTAGTGGTCCCCCGATGAGGAAGGATATCACTGAAGCTTTCTTT. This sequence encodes CASGPPMRKDITEAFF.

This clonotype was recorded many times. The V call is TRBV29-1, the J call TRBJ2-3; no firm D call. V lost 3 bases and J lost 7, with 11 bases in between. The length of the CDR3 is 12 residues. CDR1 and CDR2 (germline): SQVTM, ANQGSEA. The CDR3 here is CSVEAQTNTQYF. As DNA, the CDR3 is TGCAGCGTTGAGGCCCAGACAAATACGCAGTATTTT.

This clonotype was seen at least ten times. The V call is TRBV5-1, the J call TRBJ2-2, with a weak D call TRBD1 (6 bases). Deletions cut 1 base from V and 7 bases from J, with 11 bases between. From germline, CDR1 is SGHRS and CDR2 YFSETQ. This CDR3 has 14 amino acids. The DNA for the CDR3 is TGCGCCAGCAGCTTGCCAGGGGCGGGCGGGGAGCTGTTTTTT. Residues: CASSLPGAGGELFF.

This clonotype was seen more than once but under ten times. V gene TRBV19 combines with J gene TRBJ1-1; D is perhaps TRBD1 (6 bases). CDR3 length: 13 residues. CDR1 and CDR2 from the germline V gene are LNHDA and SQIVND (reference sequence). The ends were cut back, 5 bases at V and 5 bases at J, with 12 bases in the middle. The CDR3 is CASSWKRGTEAFF. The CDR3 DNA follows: TGTGCCAGTAGTTGGAAAAGGGGGACTGAAGCTTTCTTT.

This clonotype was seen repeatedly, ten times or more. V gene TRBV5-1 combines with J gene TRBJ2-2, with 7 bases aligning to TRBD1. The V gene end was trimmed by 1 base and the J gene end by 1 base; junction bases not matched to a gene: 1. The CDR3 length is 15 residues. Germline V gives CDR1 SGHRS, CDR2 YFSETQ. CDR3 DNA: TGCGCCAGCAGCTTGAGGGGGCTGAACACCGGGGAGCTGTTTTTT. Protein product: CASSLRGLNTGELFF.

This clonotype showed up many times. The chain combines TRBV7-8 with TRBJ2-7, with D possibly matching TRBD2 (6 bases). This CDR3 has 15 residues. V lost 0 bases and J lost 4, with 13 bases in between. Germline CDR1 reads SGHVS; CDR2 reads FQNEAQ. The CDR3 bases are TGTGCCAGCAGCTTAGCAGGGAGGCCCGTTTACGAGCAGTACTTC. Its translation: CASSLAGRPVYEQYF.

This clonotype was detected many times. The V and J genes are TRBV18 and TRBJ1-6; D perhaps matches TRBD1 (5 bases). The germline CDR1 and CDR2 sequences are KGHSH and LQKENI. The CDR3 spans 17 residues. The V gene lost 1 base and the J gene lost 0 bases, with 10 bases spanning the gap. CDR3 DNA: TGTGCCAGCTCACCACTTTCAGGGACCTCCTATAATTCACCCCTCCACTTT. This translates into CASSPLSGTSYNSPLHF.

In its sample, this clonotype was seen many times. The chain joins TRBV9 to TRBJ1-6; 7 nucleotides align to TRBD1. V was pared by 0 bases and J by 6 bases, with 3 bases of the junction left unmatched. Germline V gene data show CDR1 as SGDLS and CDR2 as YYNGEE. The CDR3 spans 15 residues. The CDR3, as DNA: TGTGCCAGCAGCGTAGGGGGACAGTTTAATTCACCCCTCCACTTT. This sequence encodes CASSVGGQFNSPLHF.